This T cell receptor beta chain is drawn from a study of cytomegalovirus exposure and HLA in healthy donors. 13 Jbeta primers and 60 Vbeta primers were used for the PCR. Data came from immunoSEQ multiplex PCR; TCRdb stores just in-frame clones and leaves some out. This sample's table reports some 80,000 clones. The CDR3 is 16 amino acids. Trimming cost V 2 bases and J 2 bases; bases outside gene matches: 7. CDR1 and CDR2 from the germline V gene are SGHTA and FQGTGA. This sequence joins TRBV7-3 and TRBJ2-3; 7 bases are a match to TRBD1. Input material: PBMCs. The clonotype originates from a man in his fifties in good health and CMV-seropositive. The CDR3: CASSLDRVTVTDTQYF. In nucleotides, the CDR3 is TGTGCCAGCAGCTTAGACAGGGTAACAGTCACAGATACGCAGTATTTT. The whole variable domain, remainder taken from reference TRBV7-3 and TRBJ2-3, is GAGVSQTPSNKVTEKGKYVELRCDPISGHTALYWYRQSLGQGPEFLIYFQGTGAADDSGLPNDRFFAVRPEGSVSTLKIQRTERGDSAVYLCASSLDRVTVTDTQYFGPGTRLTVL.